This T cell receptor (beta chain) is from a study of CD4 T cells in relation to SARS-CoV-2 and coronaviruses. For this clone: The antigen is not known.

Germline V CDR1 and CDR2: SGHRS, YFSETQ. The CDR3 length is 16 residues. Trimming took off 0 bases at V and 0 bases at J, with 7 bases between the two ends. The method was immunoSEQ multiplex PCR; TCRdb's version includes in-frame clones alone and lacks a portion of them. Counted here are about 36,000 clones, 77% occurring once; the ten biggest clones make up 20%. This chain connects TRBV5-1 to TRBJ1-6; D call uncertain. This sequence was found in an adult with COVID-19. Specimen: memory CD4+ T cells from PBMCs, cultured in vitro. CDR3 region: CASSLAGSSYNSPLHF. As DNA, the CDR3 is TGCGCCAGCAGCTTGGCCGGGAGCTCCTATAATTCACCCCTCCACTTT.